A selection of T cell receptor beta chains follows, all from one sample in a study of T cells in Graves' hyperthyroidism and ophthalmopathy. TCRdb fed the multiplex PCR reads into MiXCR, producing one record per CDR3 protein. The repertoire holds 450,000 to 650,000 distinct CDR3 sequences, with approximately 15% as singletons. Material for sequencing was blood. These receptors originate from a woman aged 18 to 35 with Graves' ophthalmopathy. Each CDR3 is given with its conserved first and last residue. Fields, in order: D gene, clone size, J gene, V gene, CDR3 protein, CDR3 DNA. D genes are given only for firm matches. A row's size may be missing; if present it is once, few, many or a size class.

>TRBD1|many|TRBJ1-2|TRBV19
CASSFPRTGTNYGYTF
TGTGCCAGTAGTTTCCCTCGGACAGGGACGAACTATGGCTACACCTTC
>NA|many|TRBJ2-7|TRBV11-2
CASSLTRGNEQYF
TGTGCCAGCAGCTTAACACGGGGGAACGAGCAGTACTTC
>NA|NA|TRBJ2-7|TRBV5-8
CASSLEPGPNSYEQYF
TGTGCCAGCAGCTTAGAACCGGGACCTAATTCCTACGAGCAGTACTTC
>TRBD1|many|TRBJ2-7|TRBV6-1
CASRQDRDEQYF
TGTGCCAGCAGACAAGACAGGGATGAGCAGTACTTC
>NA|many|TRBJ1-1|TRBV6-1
CASSFNPADTEAFF
TGTGCCAGCAGTTTTAATCCGGCGGACACTGAAGCTTTCTTT
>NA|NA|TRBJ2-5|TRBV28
CASSLYSAEETQYF
TGCGCCAGCAGCTTATACTCCGCCGAGGAGACCCAGTACTTC
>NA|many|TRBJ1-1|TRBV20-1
CSARGGSLDTEAFF
TGCAGTGCTAGGGGGGGGAGTCTGGACACTGAAGCTTTCTTT
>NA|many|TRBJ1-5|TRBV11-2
CASSLRGGYQPQHF
TGTGCCAGCAGCCTACGAGGGGGGTATCAGCCCCAGCATTTT
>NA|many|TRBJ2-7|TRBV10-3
CAISELGDSGDEQYF
TGTGCCATCAGTGAGTTGGGTGACAGTGGGGACGAGCAGTACTTC
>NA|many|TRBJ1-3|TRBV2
CASSEALMSAGNTIYF
TGTGCCAGCAGTGAAGCGCTTATGAGCGCCGGAAACACCATATATTTT
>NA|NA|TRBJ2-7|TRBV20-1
CSAPDSVTYEQYF
TGCAGTGCTCCGGACAGTGTGACCTACGAGCAGTACTTC
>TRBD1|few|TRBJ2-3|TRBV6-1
CASRPPTGAGTDTQYF
TGTGCCAGCAGGCCCCCGACAGGGGCCGGCACAGATACGCAGTATTTT
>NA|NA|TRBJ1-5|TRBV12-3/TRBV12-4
CASSLDDARAVQPQHF
TGTGCCAGCAGTTTGGACGACGCCAGGGCGGTTCAGCCCCAGCATTTT
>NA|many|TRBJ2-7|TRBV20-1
CSARLLVGTYEQYF
TGCAGTGCTAGATTACTAGTTGGGACCTACGAGCAGTACTTC
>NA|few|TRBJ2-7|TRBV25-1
CASTSKAESSYEQYF
TGTGCCAGCACTTCAAAAGCGGAGAGCTCCTACGAGCAGTACTTC
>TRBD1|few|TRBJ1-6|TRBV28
CDSSLGNRGNSPLHF
TGTGACAGCAGTTTAGGGAACAGGGGTAATTCACCCCTCCACTTT
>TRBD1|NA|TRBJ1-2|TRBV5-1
CASSTQGQGAGGYTF
TGCGCCAGCAGCACCCAGGGACAGGGGGCAGGAGGCTACACCTTC